This T cell receptor beta chain was sequenced for a study of blood T cell repertoires in COVID-19. As for the study in general: Samples came from the United States, Italy and Spain, spanning acute and convalescent COVID-19. Sources were T cells, B-cell-depleted T cells, or PBMCs; the material itself was cDNA or gDNA.

The CDR3 is 14 residues long. Looked up from germline, CDR1 is KGHSH and CDR2 is LQKENI. V gave up 3 bases and J gave up 0 bases; unmatched junction bases: 2. Authors' analysis steps: From reference gene primer amplification, estimates of nucleated cell counts were derived. Method: immunoSEQ multiplex PCR; TCRdb's copy keeps in-frame clones and lacks some. V and J calls and clone size are as listed in that table; D and trimming were resolved from the DNA. The sample records some 97,000 clones, about 85% being singletons. The source of this sequence is a man aged 50 to 60 with active or convalescent COVID-19. The sample was peripheral blood. The chain is built from TRBV18 and TRBJ2-7; 7 bases fit TRBD1. In DNA form, the CDR3 reads TGTGCCAGCTCACCCGGGACAGACTCCTACGAGCAGTACTTC. Translating gives CASSPGTDSYEQYF.